This T cell receptor beta chain was profiled in a study of cytomegalovirus exposure and HLA in healthy donors (dated by TCRdb to the late 2010s). Regarding the study in general: An earlier analysis of 550 to 700 of the donors reported about 250 Gb of sequence data and 100 million to 130 million unique TCR beta sequences from about 200 million T cells. Roughly 310 gigabases of sequencing data and approximately 93 million unique TCR sequences were included in an early release covering about 620 HLA-typed donors. Of the 398 genotyped donors, around 81% fell in the genetic ancestry cluster associated with self-reported Caucasian donors. The study aimed to test whether cataloging public T cell receptors could reveal signatures of past pathogen exposure. The T cell repertoires of several hundred subjects were profiled by immunosequencing and related to cytomegalovirus serostatus. Along with the roughly 670-subject first cohort, a separate validation cohort of over 90 different subjects was used. The study combined high-throughput TCR immunosequencing, statistical association of individual TCRs with disease status, and machine learning to predict cytomegalovirus infection status. A later analysis re-analyzed previously published TCR beta repertoires from roughly 690 donors and added high-resolution HLA genotyping to study TCR occurrence patterns. In the later analysis, no new phenotypic data were used to find candidate immune exposures; instead, reliance was placed on TCR beta sequences and their occurrence across donors. To decide whether each TCR beta V gene segment behaved as functional or pseudogenic, an earlier analysis of several hundred of the donors relied on high-throughput TCR beta sequencing. Donor age, sex, ethnicity and CMV serostatus were collected together with the repertoire data. A later genetic analysis used genome-wide SNP genotypes for about 60% of the roughly 700 donors, treating that subset as a discovery cohort. Every repertoire in the discovery cohort had been generated on one and the same sequencing platform. Both class I and class II loci were covered by HLA typing, at four-digit resolution. Typing coverage differed by locus: A, B, C, DRB1 and DQB1 were typed in roughly 620-630 donors, DQA1 in about 560, DPA1 in over 600, and DPB1 in approximately 450. Because of strong linkage in the cohort, 4 to 6 DR-DQ haplotypes were treated as single units for association and clustering. Across some 400 genotyped donors of the cohort, an average of roughly 230,000 unique TCR beta nucleotide sequences per donor were sequenced, and around 19% of those sequences were non-productive.

Overall study outcomes, separate from this receptor: Most CMV-associated TCR beta chains appeared to be HLA-restricted in a later analysis, and the HLA associations seemed to be driven largely by CMV exposure. The presence/absence analyses assumed that sequencing depth was roughly uniform across donors, and that assumption may not be true. The classifier was reported to diagnose cytomegalovirus status with high specificity and sensitivity in both the original cohort and the validation cohort. Linkage disequilibrium might explain the correlated functional status among segregating V segments, but an unknown experimental factor could not be ruled out. The study listed 164 TCR beta chains as associated with cytomegalovirus. In a later analysis, TCR association rates were found to vary across HLA loci, with the most associated TCRs seen for DRB1 alleles and the fewest for HLA-C alleles. The earlier analysis of nearly 600 of the donors excluded about 16 rarely observed V segments, including chromosome 9 orphons, because counts were too low. The sequencing pipeline was judged likely to have produced a cluster of highly shared sequence variants as a technical artifact. Assigning TCR associations to individual alleles was difficult when HLA alleles, especially DR and DQ, strongly co-occurred. In a later genetic analysis, fewer N-insertions in productive TCRs were reported among donors in an Asian-associated ancestry cluster than the 666-donor mean. A few of the identified cytomegalovirus-associated TCR beta chains were confirmed in vitro to be specific for cytomegalovirus antigens. The cohort was sequenced for TCR beta chains only, and without alpha or paired-chain data the features that could be detected were limited. Several of the top co-occurrence clusters appeared to be linked to parvovirus B19, influenza, CMV and Epstein-Barr virus, according to a later analysis. The 87-base-pair reads could not distinguish some IMGT-functional V segments, including TRBV6-2 and TRBV6-3, so those segments were excluded. In an earlier analysis of fewer than 700 of the donors, most TCR beta V segments appeared in productive rearrangements about 87% or about 30% of the time, broadly matching IMGT annotations. CMV serostatus was the only immune exposure information available for the cohort. A later analysis associated 17,000 or so TCR beta sequences with specific HLA alleles at a false discovery rate of 0.05. According to the authors, the approach could potentially be generalized to other disease states and immunological phenotypes. HLA typing was unavailable for some donors at each locus, so association tests used only the typed subset. A further reported finding was that TCR beta sequences accurately predicted the HLA-A and HLA-B alleles for most subjects in the first cohort. In a later analysis, HLA-associated TCR beta chains showed more clonal expansion and lower generation probabilities than non-associated chains that were equally common. Across donors, most TCR sequences were observed very rarely, whereas some public TCRs were present in many individuals. V-gene and J-gene trimming of TCR beta chains was associated with a missense DCLRE1C variant in a later genetic analysis, and the association was replicated in an independent cohort.

To prepare the library, the immunoSEQ multiplex PCR assay was applied. A mixture of 60 forward primers for TCR Vbeta segments and 13 reverse primers for TCR Jbeta segments was used in the multiplex PCR. Amplification of the CDR3 region of rearranged TCR beta genes was performed with a multiplex PCR assay on genomic DNA. The Illumina HiSeq System was used to sequence the amplified TCR beta libraries as 87-base-pair reads. In the original analysis: In a later analysis, some 80 million unique TCR beta chains were counted across the approximately 670 repertoires, and roughly 11 million of these chains were shared by at least two donors. A nearest-neighbor algorithm error-corrected the raw reads and collapsed the reads into unique sequences, merging closely related sequences to remove PCR and sequencing errors. V, D and J gene segments were assigned by aligning CDR3 sequences to IMGT reference sequences. Each retained sequence needed at least a six-nucleotide match to both a V gene segment and a J gene segment. Rearrangements were called productive when the CDR3 lacked stop codons and stayed in frame with V and J; all others were non-productive. Following IMGT convention, CDR3 was defined as the stretch from the second conserved V-encoded cysteine to the conserved J-encoded phenylalanine. The earlier analysis of approximately 590 of the donors excluded any sequence lacking an unambiguous match to a single V gene segment. In an earlier analysis of more than 500 of the donors, a V segment was called functional when productive rearrangements were above 56.7%, and segregating when the standard deviation between donors exceeded 5%. A statistical classification framework was built for diagnosing cytomegalovirus status from the catalog of TCR beta chain sequences. In a later analysis, TCR nucleotide sequences were compared against IMGT/GENE-DB human TR gene sequences so that V and J genes could be assigned. The TCRdist pipeline was used in a later analysis to assign CDR3 sequences and most-parsimonious VDJ recombination scenarios. A later analysis defined each TCR beta chain by its CDR3 amino acid sequence plus V-gene family, and excluded reads lacking a unique V-gene family. To address suspected cross-contamination and a sequencing artifact, a later analysis removed approximately 600 highly shared, low-generation-probability nucleotide sequences. In a later analysis, a clonal expansion index for each public chain was calculated from normalized within-repertoire ranks of inferred template counts. A later analysis computed generation probabilities with a VDJ recombination model fitted to out-of-frame rearrangements, and checked the results against IGoR. Hypergeometric tests were used in a later analysis to score TCR-TCR, TCR-HLA and TCR-CMV co-occurrence, with a repertoire-size bias correction applied to the TCR pairs. A later analysis estimated false discovery rates by permuting HLA or CMV assignments 20 times. In a later analysis, co-occurring TCRs were grouped with DBSCAN, and TCRdist sequence similarity was added when clustering was performed within HLA-allele-positive subsets. Repertoires with fewer than 30,000 or more than 120,000 public chains were left out of co-occurrence clustering, as were about 5 repertoires with anomalous nucleotide sharing. In TCRdb, the immuneACCESS table is reduced to in-frame sequences with V and J assigned. These tables do not hold every clone; where another copy was compared, an unresolved V gene accounts for under half, and the others remain unexplained. The DNA gave D and trimming, while V, J and clone size come from that table. For this sample the table gives under 150,000 clones, of which roughly 83% were detected only once. More than 1.5% of the sample is held by the ten biggest clonotypes.

The cohort was made up of about 610 healthy bone marrow donors. At the time of sampling, all cohort members were nominally healthy, though unrecorded immune exposures were likely present. The donor was CMV seronegative and was included in the group of a few hundred seronegative cohort members. A peripheral blood sample was provided by each donor, and peripheral blood mononuclear cells were used for TCR beta sequencing. The Qiagen DNeasy Blood Extraction Kit was used to extract genomic DNA from the blood cell samples. Notes on this clone: This receptor's antigen is unknown. No qualities accompany the bases; no much larger clone lies one base away.

Clipping removes 6 bases from V and 3 bases from J, with 12 as the unmatched junction base count. CDR1 and CDR2 (LGHNT, FRNRAP) derive from the germline V gene. The CDR3 has 16 amino acids, counting the end cysteine and phenylalanine. Only the CDR3 DNA stays, 48 bases, in frame from base 1. The sample taken for sequencing was PBMCs. The TCR was taken from a middle-aged man in good health and CMV-seronegative. The sequence joins TRBV12-5 to TRBJ1-2, with 8 bases matching TRBD1. The CDR3 has the sequence CASGPGQGFSYYGYTF. In nucleotides, the sequence is TGTGCTAGTGGCCCCGGACAGGGTTTCTCCTACTATGGCTACACCTTC.